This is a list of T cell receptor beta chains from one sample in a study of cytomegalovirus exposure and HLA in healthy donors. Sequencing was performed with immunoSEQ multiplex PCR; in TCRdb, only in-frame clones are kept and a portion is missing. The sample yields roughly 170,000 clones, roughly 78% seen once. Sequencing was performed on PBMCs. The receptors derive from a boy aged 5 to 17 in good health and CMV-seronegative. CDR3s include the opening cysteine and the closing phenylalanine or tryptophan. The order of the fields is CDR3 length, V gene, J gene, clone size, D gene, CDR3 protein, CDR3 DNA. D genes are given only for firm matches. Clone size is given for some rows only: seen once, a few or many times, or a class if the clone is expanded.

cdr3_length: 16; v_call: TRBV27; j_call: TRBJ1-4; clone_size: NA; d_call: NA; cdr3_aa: CASSHTDSPEGEKLFF; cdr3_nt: TGTGCCAGCAGTCATACGGACAGCCCTGAAGGGGAAAAACTGTTTTTT
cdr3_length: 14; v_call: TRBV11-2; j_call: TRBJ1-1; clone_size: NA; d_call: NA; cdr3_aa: CASSLMGLNTEAFF; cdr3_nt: TGTGCCAGCAGCTTAATGGGACTTAACACTGAAGCTTTCTTT
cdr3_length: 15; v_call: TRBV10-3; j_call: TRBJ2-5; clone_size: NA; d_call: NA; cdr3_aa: CAISGGGGGEETQYF; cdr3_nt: TGTGCCATCAGTGGAGGCGGAGGGGGCGAAGAGACCCAGTACTTC
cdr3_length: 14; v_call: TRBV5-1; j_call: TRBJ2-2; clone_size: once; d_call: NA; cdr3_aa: CASSLGQSTGELFF; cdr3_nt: TGCGCCAGCAGCTTGGGACAGAGCACCGGGGAGCTGTTTTTT
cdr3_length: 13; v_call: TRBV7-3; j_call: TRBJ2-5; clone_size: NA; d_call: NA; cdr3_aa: CASSRGHQETQYF; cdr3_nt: TGTGCCAGCAGCCGCGGGCACCAAGAGACCCAGTACTTC
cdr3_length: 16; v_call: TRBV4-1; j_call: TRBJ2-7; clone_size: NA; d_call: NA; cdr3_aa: CASKFSEQGLEFEQYF; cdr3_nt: TGCGCCAGCAAGTTTTCGGAACAGGGTCTTGAATTCGAGCAGTACTTC
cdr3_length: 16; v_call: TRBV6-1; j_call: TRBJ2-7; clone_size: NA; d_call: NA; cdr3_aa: CASSEEGPRISYEQYF; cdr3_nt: TGTGCCAGCAGTGAAGAGGGGCCCAGGATCTCCTACGAGCAGTACTTC
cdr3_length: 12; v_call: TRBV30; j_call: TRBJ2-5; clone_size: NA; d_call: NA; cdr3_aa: CAWSASRETQYF; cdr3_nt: TGTGCCTGGAGCGCTAGTCGAGAGACCCAGTACTTC
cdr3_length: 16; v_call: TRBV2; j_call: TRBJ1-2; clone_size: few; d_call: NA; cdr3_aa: CASSEYWGRTGYGYTF; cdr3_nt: TGTGCCAGCAGTGAATATTGGGGCCGTACTGGCTATGGCTACACCTTC
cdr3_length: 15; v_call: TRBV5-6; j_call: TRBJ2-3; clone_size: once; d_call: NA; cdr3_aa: CASSLDRVSTDTQYF; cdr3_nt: TGTGCCAGCAGCTTGGACAGGGTTAGCACAGATACGCAGTATTTT
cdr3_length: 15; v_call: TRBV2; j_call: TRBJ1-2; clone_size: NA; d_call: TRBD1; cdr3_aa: CASRAGTGAAGGYTF; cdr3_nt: TGTGCCAGCAGGGCCGGGACAGGGGCCGCGGGTGGCTACACCTTC
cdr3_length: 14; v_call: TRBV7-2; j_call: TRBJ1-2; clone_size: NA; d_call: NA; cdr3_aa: CASSAVQGNYGYTF; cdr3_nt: TGTGCCAGCAGCGCGGTACAGGGTAACTATGGCTACACCTTC
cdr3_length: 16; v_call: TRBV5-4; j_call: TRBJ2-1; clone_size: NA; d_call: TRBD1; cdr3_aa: CASSANRGSSYNEQFF; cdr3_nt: TGTGCCAGCAGCGCAAACAGGGGTTCTTCCTACAATGAGCAGTTCTTC
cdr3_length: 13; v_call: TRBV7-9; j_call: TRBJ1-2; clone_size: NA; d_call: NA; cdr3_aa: CASSLAGTEGYTF; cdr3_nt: TGTGCCAGCAGCTTAGCCGGGACTGAGGGCTACACCTTC
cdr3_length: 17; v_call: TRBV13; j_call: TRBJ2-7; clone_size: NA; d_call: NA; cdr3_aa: CASSLQSSTELRHEQYF; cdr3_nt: TGTGCCAGCAGCCTTCAGTCCTCGACGGAGCTTCGCCACGAGCAGTACTTC
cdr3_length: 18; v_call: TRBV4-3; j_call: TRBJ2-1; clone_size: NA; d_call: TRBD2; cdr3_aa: CASPPLAGVGRDCNEQFF; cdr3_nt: TGCGCCAGCCCCCCGCTAGCGGGAGTGGGGCGGGATTGCAATGAGCAGTTCTTC
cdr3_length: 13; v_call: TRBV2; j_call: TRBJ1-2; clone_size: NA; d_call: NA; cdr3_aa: CASRPGMRSGYTF; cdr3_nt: TGTGCCAGCAGACCGGGAATGCGATCTGGTTACACCTTC
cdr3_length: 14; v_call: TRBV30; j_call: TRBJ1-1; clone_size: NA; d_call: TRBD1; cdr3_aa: CASNPGQVDTEAFF; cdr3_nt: TGTGCCTCAAATCCGGGACAGGTAGACACTGAAGCTTTCTTT
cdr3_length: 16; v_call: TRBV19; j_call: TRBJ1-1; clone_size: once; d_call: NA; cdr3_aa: CASSGFGRSGNTEAFF; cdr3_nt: TGTGCCAGTAGTGGTTTCGGAAGATCAGGAAACACTGAAGCTTTCTTT
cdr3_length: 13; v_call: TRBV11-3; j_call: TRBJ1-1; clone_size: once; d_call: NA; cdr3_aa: CASRVYGGPEAFF; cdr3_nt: TGTGCCAGCAGGGTGTATGGGGGCCCTGAAGCTTTCTTT
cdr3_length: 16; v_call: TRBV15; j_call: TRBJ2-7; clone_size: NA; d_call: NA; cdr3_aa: CATSSPGSGKPYEQYF; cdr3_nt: TGTGCCACCAGCTCCCCCGGTTCGGGGAAGCCCTACGAGCAGTACTTC
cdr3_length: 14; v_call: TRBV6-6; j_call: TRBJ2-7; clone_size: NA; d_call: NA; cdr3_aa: CASSYSWGTYEQYF; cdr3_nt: TGTGCCAGCAGTTACTCCTGGGGCACCTACGAGCAGTACTTC
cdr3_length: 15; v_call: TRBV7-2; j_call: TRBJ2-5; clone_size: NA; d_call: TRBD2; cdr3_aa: CASSLAGGSQETQYF; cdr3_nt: TGTGCCAGCAGCTTAGCGGGAGGGTCGCAAGAGACCCAGTACTTC
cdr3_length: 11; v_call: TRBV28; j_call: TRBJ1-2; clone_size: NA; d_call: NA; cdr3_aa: CASSFLGGYTF; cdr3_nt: TGTGCCAGCAGTTTTTTGGGCGGCTACACCTTC
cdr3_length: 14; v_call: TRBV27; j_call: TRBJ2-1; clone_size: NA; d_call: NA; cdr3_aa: CASSSSGLYNEQFF; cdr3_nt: TGTGCCAGCAGTTCAAGCGGGCTCTACAATGAGCAGTTCTTC
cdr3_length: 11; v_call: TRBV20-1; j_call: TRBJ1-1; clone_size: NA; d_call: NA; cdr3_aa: CSANGAIEAFF; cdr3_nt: TGCAGTGCGAACGGTGCCATAGAAGCTTTCTTT
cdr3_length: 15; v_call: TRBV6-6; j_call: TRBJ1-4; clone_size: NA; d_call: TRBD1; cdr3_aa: CASSFTGGVNEKLFF; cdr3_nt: TGTGCCAGCAGTTTCACAGGGGGAGTGAATGAAAAACTGTTTTTT
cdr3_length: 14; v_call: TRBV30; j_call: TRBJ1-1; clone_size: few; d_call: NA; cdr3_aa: CAWSVRGGATEAFF; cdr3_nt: TGTGCCTGGAGTGTACGGGGGGGCGCCACTGAAGCTTTCTTT
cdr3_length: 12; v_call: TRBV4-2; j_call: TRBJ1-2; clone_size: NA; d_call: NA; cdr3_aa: CASSQDRQAKTF; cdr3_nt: TGTGCCAGCAGCCAAGATCGACAGGCTAAGACCTTC
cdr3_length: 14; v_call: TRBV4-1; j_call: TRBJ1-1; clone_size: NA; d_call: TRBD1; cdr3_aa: CASSRSDRGTEAFF; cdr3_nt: TGCGCCAGCAGCCGATCGGACAGGGGGACTGAAGCTTTCTTT
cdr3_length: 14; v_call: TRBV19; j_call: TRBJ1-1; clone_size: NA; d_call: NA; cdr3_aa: CASSTMTENTEAFF; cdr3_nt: TGTGCCAGTAGTACGATGACAGAGAACACTGAAGCTTTCTTT
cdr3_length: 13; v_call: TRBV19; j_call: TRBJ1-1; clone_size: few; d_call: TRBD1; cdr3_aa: CASSRDRGTEAFF; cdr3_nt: TGTGCCAGTAGTAGGGACAGGGGCACTGAAGCTTTCTTT
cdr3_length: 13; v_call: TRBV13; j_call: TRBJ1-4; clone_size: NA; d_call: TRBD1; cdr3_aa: CASSQGQGTELFF; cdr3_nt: TGTGCCAGCAGCCAGGGACAGGGAACGGAACTGTTTTTT
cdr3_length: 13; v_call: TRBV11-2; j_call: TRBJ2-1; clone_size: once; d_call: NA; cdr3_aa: CASSLGPQNEQFF; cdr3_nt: TGTGCCAGCAGCTTAGGCCCGCAGAATGAGCAGTTCTTC
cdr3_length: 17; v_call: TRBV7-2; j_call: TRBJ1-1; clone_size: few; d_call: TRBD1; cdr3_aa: CASSDSGTGGLNTEAFF; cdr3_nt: TGTGCCAGCAGCGATTCCGGGACAGGGGGCCTAAACACTGAAGCTTTCTTT
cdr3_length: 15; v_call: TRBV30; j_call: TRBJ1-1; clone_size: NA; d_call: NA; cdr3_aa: CAWSVLVQGNTEAFF; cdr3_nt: TGTGCCTGGAGTGTACTGGTACAGGGGAACACTGAAGCTTTCTTT
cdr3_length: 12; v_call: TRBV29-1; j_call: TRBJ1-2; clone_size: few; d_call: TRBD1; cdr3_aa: CSVGTGGDGYTF; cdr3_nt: TGCAGCGTTGGGACAGGGGGCGATGGCTACACCTTC
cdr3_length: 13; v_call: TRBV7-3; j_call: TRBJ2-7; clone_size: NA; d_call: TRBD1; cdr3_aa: CASSQTGTYEQYF; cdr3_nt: TGTGCCAGCAGCCAGACAGGGACCTACGAGCAGTACTTC
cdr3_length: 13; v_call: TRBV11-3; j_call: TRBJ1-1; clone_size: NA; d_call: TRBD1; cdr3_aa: CASSLRQGAEAFF; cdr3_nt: TGTGCCAGCAGCTTACGACAGGGGGCTGAAGCTTTCTTT
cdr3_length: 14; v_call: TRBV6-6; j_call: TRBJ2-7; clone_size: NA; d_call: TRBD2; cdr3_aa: CASSYSGRGYEQYF; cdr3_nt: TGTGCCAGCAGTTACAGCGGGAGAGGTTACGAGCAGTACTTC
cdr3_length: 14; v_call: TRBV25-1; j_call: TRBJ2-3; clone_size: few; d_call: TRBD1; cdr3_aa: CASSERWQGDTQYF; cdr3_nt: TGTGCCAGCAGTGAAAGGTGGCAGGGGGACACGCAGTATTTT
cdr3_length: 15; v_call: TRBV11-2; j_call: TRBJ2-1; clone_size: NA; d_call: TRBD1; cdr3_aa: CASSSPDRGVGEQFF; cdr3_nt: TGTGCCAGCAGTTCACCGGACAGGGGTGTGGGTGAGCAGTTCTTC
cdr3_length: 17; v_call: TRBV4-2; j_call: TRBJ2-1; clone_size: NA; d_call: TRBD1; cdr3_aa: CASSQLVRDRVSNEQFF; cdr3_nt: TGTGCCAGCAGCCAACTGGTCCGGGACAGGGTGAGCAATGAGCAGTTCTTC
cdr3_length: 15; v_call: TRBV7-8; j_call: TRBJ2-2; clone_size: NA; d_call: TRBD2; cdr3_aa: CARGGREANTGELFF; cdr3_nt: TGTGCCAGAGGCGGGAGGGAGGCGAACACCGGGGAGCTGTTTTTT
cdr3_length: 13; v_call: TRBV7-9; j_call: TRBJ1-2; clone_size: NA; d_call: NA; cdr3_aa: CASSLEAIYGYTF; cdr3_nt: TGTGCCAGCAGCTTAGAAGCGATCTATGGCTACACCTTC
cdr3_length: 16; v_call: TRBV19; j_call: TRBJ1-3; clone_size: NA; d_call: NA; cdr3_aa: CASSQGRTILGNTIYF; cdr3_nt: TGTGCCAGTAGTCAGGGTCGAACGATCCTGGGAAACACCATATATTTT
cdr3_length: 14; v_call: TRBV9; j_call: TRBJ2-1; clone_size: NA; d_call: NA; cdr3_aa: CASGSGRRYNEQFF; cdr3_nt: TGTGCCAGCGGATCAGGGCGGCGTTACAATGAGCAGTTCTTC
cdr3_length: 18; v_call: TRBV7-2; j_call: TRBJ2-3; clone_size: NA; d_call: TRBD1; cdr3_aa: CASSRKNRGTSSTDTQYF; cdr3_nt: TGTGCCAGCAGCCGAAAGAACAGGGGGACCTCTAGCACAGATACGCAGTATTTT
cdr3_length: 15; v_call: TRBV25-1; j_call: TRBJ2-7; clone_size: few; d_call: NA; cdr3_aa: CASSEPQGKVYEQYF; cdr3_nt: TGTGCCAGCAGTGAACCCCAGGGAAAGGTCTACGAGCAGTACTTC
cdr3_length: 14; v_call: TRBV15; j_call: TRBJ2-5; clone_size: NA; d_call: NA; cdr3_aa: CATSGGGGQETQYF; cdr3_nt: TGTGCCACCAGTGGAGGGGGGGGCCAAGAGACCCAGTACTTC
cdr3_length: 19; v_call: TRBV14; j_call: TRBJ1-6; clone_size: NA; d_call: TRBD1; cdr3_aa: CASSQDLGDRSSYNSPLHF; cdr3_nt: TGTGCCAGCAGCCAAGATTTAGGGGACAGAAGCTCCTATAATTCACCCCTCCACTTT